Listed below are T cell receptor beta chains from one sample, sequenced in a study of shared clonotypes between healthy human individuals. Produced via immunoSEQ multiplex PCR; TCRdb's table is partial and in-frame only. The table shows fewer than 850,000 clones, with roughly 87% occurring only once. Sequencing was performed on memory CD8+ T cells from PBMCs. The receptors come from a man in his late teens or twenties in good health. Some clones in this sample may be carry-over from other donors' samples. CDR3s include the opening cysteine and the closing phenylalanine or tryptophan. Each record gives: J gene, V gene, D gene, clone size, CDR3 protein, CDR3 DNA. D genes are given only for firm matches. Part of the rows lack a size; the others show once, few, many or a class for expanded clones.

>TRBJ1-1|TRBV5-8|.|.
CASSWWGVNTEAFF
TGTGCCAGCAGCTGGTGGGGGGTGAACACTGAAGCTTTCTTT
>TRBJ2-7|TRBV5-5|.|once
CASSFSTAPYEQYF
TGTGCCAGCAGCTTCTCTACAGCTCCGTACGAGCAGTACTTC
>TRBJ2-6|TRBV28|.|.
CASSSGYASGANVLTF
TGTGCCAGCAGTTCCGGTTATGCATCTGGGGCCAACGTCCTGACTTTC
>TRBJ2-7|TRBV9|TRBD2|.
CASSVGAGAYEQYF
TGTGCCAGCAGCGTAGGGGCGGGAGCCTACGAGCAGTACTTC
>TRBJ2-7|TRBV27|.|.
CASSLTVGNYEQYF
TGTGCCAGCAGTTTAACAGTCGGAAACTACGAGCAGTACTTC
>TRBJ1-2|TRBV27|TRBD1|.
CASTRTGGNYGYTF
TGTGCCAGCACCCGGACAGGGGGGAACTATGGCTACACCTTC
>TRBJ2-7|TRBV7-9|TRBD1|.
CASSLAQGASYEQYF
TGTGCCAGCAGCTTAGCGCAGGGGGCCTCCTACGAGCAGTACTTC
>TRBJ1-1|TRBV5-8|.|.
CASSPLGGFFAEAFF
TGTGCCAGCAGCCCCCTAGGAGGATTCTTCGCTGAAGCTTTCTTT
>TRBJ2-5|TRBV7-7|TRBD2|.
CASSKGLAGPQETQYF
TGTGCCAGCAGCAAGGGACTAGCGGGACCCCAAGAGACCCAGTACTTC
>TRBJ1-2|TRBV2|.|.
CASSAMSGRLYGYTF
TGTGCCAGCAGTGCAATGTCGGGACGGCTCTATGGCTACACCTTC
>TRBJ1-1|TRBV9|.|few
CASSPDSSTEAFF
TGTGCCAGCAGCCCCGACAGTAGCACTGAAGCTTTCTTT
>TRBJ1-5|TRBV13|.|.
CASSSGGYASNQPQHF
TGTGCCAGCAGCTCGGGGGGATATGCAAGCAATCAGCCCCAGCATTTT
>TRBJ1-1|TRBV27|.|.
CASSPGGVEAFF
TGTGCCAGCAGTCCCGGAGGAGTTGAAGCTTTCTTT
>TRBJ2-1|TRBV9|TRBD1|few
CASSTPMLGQSYNEQFF
TGTGCCAGCAGCACACCCATGTTGGGACAGTCTTACAATGAGCAGTTCTTC
>TRBJ1-1|TRBV9|.|.
CASSGGLNTEAFF
TGTGCCAGCAGCGGGGGGTTGAACACTGAAGCTTTCTTT
>TRBJ1-5|TRBV15|.|.
CATSREQGRNQPQHF
TGTGCCACCAGCAGAGAACAGGGACGCAATCAGCCCCAGCATTTT